A single sample gave rise to the 9 T cell receptor beta chains below, sequenced in a study of blood T cell repertoires in COVID-19. The table came from immunoSEQ multiplex PCR; TCRdb's copy has only in-frame clones and leaves some out. The data show some 210,000 clones, about 88% seen once. Sequencing was done on a sample of peripheral blood. The receptor set was obtained from a woman in her 40s who had recovered from COVID-19.

The CDR3 DNA reads TGTGCCAGCAGGTTGGGACTAGCGGGAGCCTCCTACGAGCAGTACTTC. Its translation: CASRLGLAGASYEQYF. V and J are TRBV7-4 and TRBJ2-7; TRBD2 aligns across 14 bases. The V segment lost 6 bases and the J segment 0 bases; nucleotides outside the gene matches: 4. This CDR3 is built from 16 residues. The germline V gene has CDR1 SGHVT and CDR2 SQSDAQ.

The rearrangement joins TRBV7-6 to TRBJ2-5, with 8 positions matching TRBD1. Germline CDR1 SGHVS, CDR2 FNYEAQ. The CDR3 is 15 amino acids. J lost 5 bases, V lost 1 base, and 6 bases had no gene match. The CDR3 nucleotides are TGTGCCAGCAGCTTAGGGACAGGGTTTGGGGAGACCCAGTACTTC. Translated, it gives CASSLGTGFGETQYF.

The chain joins TRBV28 to TRBJ2-2, with TRBD1 matching 7 bases. CDR3 size: 15 residues. V lost 3 bases, J lost 2 bases, and 3 bases stayed unmatched. CDR1 is MDHEN and CDR2 is SYDVKM in the germline V gene. CDR3 protein: CASSLGQTNTGELFF. Written as DNA, the CDR3 is TGTGCCAGCAGTTTGGGACAGACAAACACCGGGGAGCTGTTTTTT.

The chain links TRBV5-1 to TRBJ2-1; maybe TRBD1 (5 bases). This CDR3 comprises 16 residues. V was clipped by 0 bases and J by 2 bases, with 12 bases between them. Looked up from germline, CDR1 is SGHRS and CDR2 is YFSETQ. The CDR3: CASSLARDRAYNEQFF. CDR3 DNA: TGCGCCAGCAGCTTGGCCCGCGACAGAGCCTACAATGAGCAGTTCTTC.

The rearrangement links TRBV11-2 to TRBJ1-1; D remains ambiguous. The V gene's germline CDR1 is SGHAT and CDR2 FQNNGV. This CDR3 is 14 amino acids long. Trimming stripped 0 bases from V and 6 bases from J, with 11 bases between. DNA for the CDR3: TGTGCCAGCAGCTTAGATATGGCAGGTTCTGAAGCTTTCTTT. Translated, it gives CASSLDMAGSEAFF.

This chain uses TRBV25-1 with TRBJ1-5; TRBD1 matches at 7 bases. The CDR3 spans 14 residues. Germline trimming cut 8 bases from V and 3 bases from J; bases unmatched to any gene: 7. Germline V gives CDR1 MGHDK, CDR2 SYGVNS. The CDR3 spells CASAQTGFNQPQHF. CDR3 bases: TGTGCCAGCGCCCAGACAGGGTTCAATCAGCCCCAGCATTTT.

The rearrangement uses TRBV19 and TRBJ1-2; TRBD1 aligns across 9 bases. From germline, CDR1 is LNHDA and CDR2 SQIVND (reference sequence). V was clipped by 1 base and J by 7 bases; unmatched bases: 19. This CDR3 is 19 amino acids long. The CDR3 protein is CASSIGYRDRARVIGGYTF. As DNA, the CDR3 is TGTGCCAGTAGTATAGGGTATAGGGACAGGGCCCGTGTAATCGGTGGCTACACCTTC.

The chain combines TRBV30 with TRBJ2-2; TRBD1 is a possible D gene (5 bases). CDR3 length: 13 amino acids. Germline CDR1 and CDR2: GTSNPN and SVGIG (reference sequence). V lost 5 bases and J 4 bases, leaving 11 bases between the germline ends. CDR3 loop: CAWGQGSTGELFF. The CDR3, as DNA: TGTGCCTGGGGCCAGGGCAGCACCGGGGAGCTGTTTTTT.

The chain recombines TRBV28 with TRBJ2-3, with 9 bases identical to TRBD2. The junction had 7 bases not matched to a gene; V was cut back by 3 bases and J by 0 bases. CDR1 is MDHEN and CDR2 is SYDVKM in the germline V gene. The CDR3 consists of 17 residues. The CDR3 coding sequence is TGTGCCAGCAGTTTTGACGCTAGCGGGACTAGCACAGATACGCAGTATTTT. Protein sequence: CASSFDASGTSTDTQYF.